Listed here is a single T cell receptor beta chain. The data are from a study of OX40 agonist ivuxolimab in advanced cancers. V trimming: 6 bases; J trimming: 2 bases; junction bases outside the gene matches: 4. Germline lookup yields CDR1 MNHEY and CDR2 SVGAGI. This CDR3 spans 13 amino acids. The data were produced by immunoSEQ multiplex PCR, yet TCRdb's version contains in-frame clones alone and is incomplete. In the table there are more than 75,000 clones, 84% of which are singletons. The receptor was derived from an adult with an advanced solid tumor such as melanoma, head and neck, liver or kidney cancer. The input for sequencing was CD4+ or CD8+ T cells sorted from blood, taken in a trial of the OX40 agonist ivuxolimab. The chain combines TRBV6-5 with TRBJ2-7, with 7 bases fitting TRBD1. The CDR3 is CASSHRGTYEQYF. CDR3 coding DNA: TGTGCCAGCAGCCACAGGGGTACCTACGAGCAGTACTTC.